Shown below are 32 T cell receptor beta chains from a single sample sequenced in a study of blood T cell repertoires in COVID-19. Sequencing was performed with immunoSEQ multiplex PCR; in TCRdb, only in-frame clones are kept and a portion is missing. The table lists hundreds of thousands of clones, 87% of them singletons. Input material: peripheral blood. These receptor sequences come from a woman between 45 and 60 years old who had recovered from COVID-19.

Only a few counts were recorded for this clone. CDR3 in DNA: TGCGCCAGCAGGCGGGGAAACCAAGAGACCCAGTACTTC. It codes for CASRRGNQETQYF. V gene TRBV5-1 combines with J gene TRBJ2-5; the D gene is possibly TRBD2 (6 bases). With 5 bases removed from V and 0 bases from J, the gap between germline ends came to 8 bases. The CDR3 length is 13 residues. The germline V gene has CDR1 SGHRS and CDR2 YFSETQ.

The chain carries TRBV4-3 and TRBJ1-1; the match to TRBD1 covers 9 bases. CDR3 length: 14 amino acids. V lost 3 bases and J lost 5; bases outside the gene matches: 4. Germline V gene data show CDR1 as LGHNA and CDR2 as YSLEER. For the CDR3, the DNA is TGCGCCAGCAGCCACTACGGACAGGGGACTGAAGCTTTCTTT. This gives the protein CASSHYGQGTEAFF.

The V and J genes are TRBV7-2 and TRBJ1-5; no clear D gene. Germline CDR1 SGHTA, CDR2 FQGNSA. This CDR3 region has 15 residues. The V end lost 2 bases, the J end lost 0 bases, and 8 bases lay between the germline ends. The CDR3: CASSLLPSSNQPQHF. For the CDR3, the DNA is TGTGCCAGCAGCTTACTGCCCAGTAGCAATCAGCCCCAGCATTTT.

This chain links TRBV9 with TRBJ2-7; D unclear. Trimming removed 0 bases from V and 6 bases from J, with 7 bases in between. Germline CDR1 reads SGDLS; CDR2 reads YYNGEE. The CDR3 extends over 12 amino acids. The CDR3 sequence is CASSVGLSEQYF. The CDR3, as DNA: TGTGCCAGCAGCGTAGGTCTGAGCGAGCAGTACTTC.

The V call is TRBV7-2, the J call TRBJ1-1; no clear D gene. The CDR3 loop spans 16 amino acids. The V end lost 3 bases, the J end lost 2 bases, and 16 bases lay between the germline ends. Germline V CDR1 and CDR2: SGHTA, FQGNSA. CDR3 residues: CASSFSITIRNTEAFF. In nucleotides, the CDR3 is TGTGCCAGCAGCTTTTCCATCACCATCAGAAACACTGAAGCTTTCTTT.

The chain links TRBV6-2 or TRBV6-3 to TRBJ2-7; 8 bases are shared with TRBD2. Germline V CDR1 and CDR2: MNHEY, SVGEGT. V lost 2 bases to trimming and J lost 6 bases; unmatched junction nucleotides: 12. The CDR3 is made up of 16 amino acids. CDR3 nucleotide sequence: TGTGCCAGCAGTTACCCAACCGGGGGGGAGAGGCCCGAGCAGTACTTC. Protein: CASSYPTGGERPEQYF.

J is TRBJ1-2 and V is TRBV19, with D possibly matching TRBD1 (5 bases). V gave up 7 bases and J gave up 7 bases, with 13 bases separating them. CDR1 LNHDA and CDR2 SQIVND come from the germline V gene (reference sequence). CDR3 length equals 12 residues. The chain's CDR3 is CASNYQGGGYTF. CDR3 sequence (DNA): TGTGCCAGTAATTACCAGGGCGGTGGCTACACCTTC.

This clone was found once. The V call is TRBV6-6, the J call TRBJ2-6; no definite D call. Trimming left V 2 bases short and J 0 bases short, with 8 bases between. Per germline, CDR1 MNHNY and CDR2 SVGAGI (reference sequence). The CDR3 covers 16 residues. The chain's CDR3 is CASSYPAGSGANVLTF. The CDR3 nucleotides are TGTGCCAGCAGTTACCCCGCCGGCTCTGGGGCCAACGTCCTGACTTTC.

The rearrangement joins TRBV28 to TRBJ2-7; the match to TRBD2 covers 11 bases. The trim removed 8 bases at V and 2 bases at J, leaving 8 bases unmatched. Per the germline V gene, CDR1 is MDHEN and CDR2 is SYDVKM. This CDR3 region has 15 residues. The CDR3 nucleotides read TGTGCCAGCGATCTAGCGGGGGGCGGGACCTACGAGCAGTACTTC. This codes for CASDLAGGGTYEQYF. Using reference TRBV28 and TRBJ2-7 for the parts outside the CDR3, the full variable domain is DVKVTQSSRYLVKRTGEKVFLECVQDMDHENMFWYRQDPGLGLRLIYFSYDVKMKEKGDIPEGYSVSREKKERFSLILESASTNQTSMYLCASDLAGGGTYEQYFGPGTRLTVT.

J is TRBJ2-1 and V is TRBV7-8; 7 bases fit TRBD2. Germline V gene data show CDR1 as SGHVS and CDR2 as FQNEAQ. The length of the CDR3 is 15 residues. The V and J ends lost 5 bases and 5 bases, in that order; junction bases with no gene match: 9. CDR3 sequence: CASSPSLASHNEQFF. CDR3 sequence (DNA): TGTGCCAGCAGCCCCTCACTAGCGAGCCACAATGAGCAGTTCTTC.

V is TRBV6-6 and J is TRBJ1-1; tentative D call: TRBD1 (6 bases). Per germline, CDR1 MNHNY and CDR2 SVGAGI (reference sequence). The CDR3 spans 16 residues. Trimming removed 6 bases from V and 2 bases from J, with 19 bases in between. The CDR3 spells CASSPRPTGRNTEAFF. The DNA for the CDR3 is TGTGCCAGCAGCCCACGCCCGACAGGCCGAAACACTGAAGCTTTCTTT.

This chain joins TRBV7-8 and TRBJ2-7; 9 bases fit TRBD2. Looked up from germline, CDR1 is SGHVS and CDR2 is FQNEAQ. There are 18 residues in the CDR3. The junction had 15 bases not matched to a gene; V was cut back by 6 bases and J by 0 bases. CDR3 loop: CASRNPGLASTSSYEQYF. The CDR3 DNA sequence: TGTGCCAGCAGAAATCCTGGACTAGCGAGTACCTCCTCCTACGAGCAGTACTTC. The full variable domain, with the rest looked up from reference TRBV7-8 and TRBJ2-7, is GAGVSQSPRYKVAKRGQDVALRCDPISGHVSLFWYQQALGQGPEFLTYFQNEAQLDKSGLPSDRFFAERPEGSVSTLKIQRTQQEDSAVYLCASRNPGLASTSSYEQYFGPGTRLTVT.

V is TRBV28 and J is TRBJ1-6; 8 bases line up with TRBD1. Unmatched junction bases numbered 5, after V lost 4 bases and J lost 9 bases. Germline V gives CDR1 MDHEN, CDR2 SYDVKM. This CDR3 contains 14 residues. The CDR3 DNA follows: TGTGCCAGCAGTTCAGGGGGCAACGGTTCACCCCTCCACTTT. Its protein product is CASSSGGNGSPLHF.

V is TRBV30 and J is TRBJ2-5, with D perhaps matching TRBD2 (6 bases). Germline V gives CDR1 GTSNPN, CDR2 SVGIG (reference sequence). This CDR3 is 14 amino acids long. Trimming shortened V by 1 base and J by 2 bases, and 11 bases separated the two germline ends. The CDR3 DNA follows: TGTGCCTGGAGTGCCTGGGACTCACAAGAGACCCAGTACTTC. It yields the protein CAWSAWDSQETQYF.

The V call is TRBV27, the J call TRBJ1-5; D is unclear. The CDR3 runs 13 residues. Germline V gene sequence: CDR1 MNHEY, CDR2 SMNVEV (reference sequence). Trimming left V 3 bases short and J 4 bases short, with 7 bases between. The CDR3 sequence is CASSFERNQPQHF. The CDR3, as DNA: TGTGCCAGCAGTTTTGAGAGGAATCAGCCCCAGCATTTT.

V and J are TRBV19 and TRBJ1-5; perhaps TRBD1 as D (6 bases). This CDR3 contains 13 residues. CDR1 LNHDA and CDR2 SQIVND come from the germline V gene (reference sequence). The ends were cut back, 7 bases at V and 9 bases at J, with 16 bases in the middle. This chain's CDR3 is CASKNRAQGPQHF. Here the CDR3 DNA reads TGTGCCAGTAAGAACAGGGCCCAAGGGCCCCAGCATTTT.

This clone has a handful of counts. In nucleotides, the CDR3 is TGCGCCAGCAGCAGGAGTGGGAGAACCGGGGAGCTGTTTTTT. Its translation is CASSRSGRTGELFF. The chain carries TRBV5-1 and TRBJ2-2; perhaps TRBD2 as D (5 bases). V lost 4 bases and J lost 5, with 12 bases in between. Germline CDR1 is SGHRS and CDR2 is YFSETQ. There are 14 residues in the CDR3. Using reference TRBV5-1 and TRBJ2-2 for the parts outside the CDR3, the full variable domain is KAGVTQTPRYLIKTRGQQVTLSCSPISGHRSVSWYQQTPGQGLQFLFEYFSETQRNKGNFPGRFSGRQFSNSRSEMNVSTLELGDSALYLCASSRSGRTGELFFGEGSRLTVL.

This chain links TRBV3-1 (or the pseudogene TRBV3-2) with TRBJ1-5; a weak D match, TRBD1 (5 bases). The CDR3 sequence is 15 residues long. V shed 1 base and J shed 7 bases, with 14 bases lying between them. The germline CDR1 and CDR2 sequences are LGHDT and YNNKEL (reference sequence). CDR3 sequence reads: CASSQGVGREQPQHF. As DNA, the CDR3 is TGTGCCAGCAGCCAAGGAGTGGGGCGCGAGCAGCCCCAGCATTTT.

The genes are TRBV5-4 and TRBJ2-1; 7 bases are shared with TRBD2. This CDR3 has 16 residues. Germline CDR1 is SGHNT and CDR2 is YYREEE (reference sequence). Trimming at V came to 0 bases and at J to 5 bases, leaving 8 bases not matched to a gene. The CDR3 DNA reads TGTGCCAGCAGCTTGGTTGGTAGCGGGTGGGACAATGAGCAGTTCTTC. Translation: CASSLVGSGWDNEQFF.

This sequence joins TRBV7-3 and TRBJ2-2; D is possibly TRBD1 (6 bases). The CDR3 sequence is 12 residues long. Germline CDR1 SGHTA, CDR2 FQGTGA. Trimming shortened V by 4 bases and J by 8 bases, and 8 bases separated the two germline ends. The CDR3 DNA follows: TGTGCCAGCAGCTCTGGGACAGGGGAGCTGTTTTTT. Residues: CASSSGTGELFF.

The J gene is TRBJ1-2, the V gene TRBV4-2; TRBD1 is a possible D gene (6 bases). Germline V gene lookup returns CDR1 LGHNA and CDR2 YNFKEQ. The CDR3 loop spans 15 amino acids. The germline V and J ends were trimmed by 4 bases and 6 bases, with 18 bases remaining between them. For the CDR3, the DNA is TGTGCCAGCAGCCTAAGAGTTAGTGGGGGCGATGGCTACACCTTC. It codes for CASSLRVSGGDGYTF.

The count of this clone is one. J is TRBJ2-1 and V is TRBV28; TRBD2 is a possible D gene (5 bases). Germline V gene sequence: CDR1 MDHEN, CDR2 SYDVKM. V gave up 5 bases and J gave up 4 bases, with 18 bases separating them. CDR3 length equals 16 residues. Here the CDR3 reads CASSLIGSGIYNEQFF. CDR3 bases: TGTGCCAGCAGTCTAATTGGTTCCGGGATTTACAATGAGCAGTTCTTC.

The chain uses TRBV28 and TRBJ1-5, with 8 bases that match TRBD1. CDR3 length equals 14 residues. Germline V lookup: CDR1 MDHEN, CDR2 SYDVKM. V lost 6 bases, J lost 4 bases, and 5 bases stayed unmatched. The CDR3: CASRGNRGNQPQHF. The CDR3 nucleotides are TGTGCCAGCAGGGGGAACAGGGGGAATCAGCCCCAGCATTTT.

The rearrangement joins TRBV4-2 to TRBJ2-7; 7 positions agree with TRBD2. This CDR3 spans 16 amino acids. Germline V lookup: CDR1 LGHNA, CDR2 YNFKEQ. V gave up 0 bases and J gave up 7 bases; unmatched junction bases: 12. The CDR3 DNA reads TGTGCCAGCAGCCAAGATGGGGGGGAGGGCCTTTGGGAGCAGTACTTC. Its protein product is CASSQDGGEGLWEQYF.

This chain links TRBV24-1 with TRBJ1-2, with 8 nucleotides matching TRBD1. Per the germline V gene, CDR1 is KGHDR and CDR2 is SFDVKD. This CDR3 is built from 12 residues. V lost 5 bases, J lost 8 bases, and 3 bases stayed unmatched. In nucleotides, the CDR3 is TGTGCCACCAGTGGGACAGGGCCCGGCTACACCTTC. Translating it yields CATSGTGPGYTF.

The chain's CDR3 is CASSERAQGSQPQHF. The DNA for the CDR3 is TGTGCCAGCAGTGAACGGGCCCAGGGCAGTCAGCCCCAGCATTTT. V and J are TRBV2 and TRBJ1-5; the D gene is possibly TRBD1 (5 bases). V lost 2 bases and J lost 6, with 14 bases in between. The CDR3 spans 15 residues. In germline, CDR1 is SNHLY, CDR2 FYNNEI. Looking up the rest from reference TRBV2 and TRBJ1-5 gives the full variable domain: EPEVTQTPSHQVTQMGQEVILRCVPISNHLYFYWYRQILGQKVEFLVSFYNNEISEKSEIFDDQFSVERPDGSNFTLKIRSTKLEDSAMYFCASSERAQGSQPQHFGDGTRLSIL.

The rearrangement links TRBV4-1 to TRBJ1-2, with 7 positions matching TRBD1. CDR1 and CDR2 from the germline V gene are MGHRA and YSYEKL. Trimming removed 2 bases from V and 5 bases from J; junction bases left unmatched: 8. The CDR3 runs to 15 residues. The CDR3 reads CASSQFDRASYGYTF. CDR3 DNA: TGCGCCAGCAGCCAATTTGACAGGGCAAGTTATGGCTACACCTTC.

The V and J genes are TRBV28 and TRBJ2-1, with 11 bases fitting TRBD2. Germline V gene data show CDR1 as MDHEN and CDR2 as SYDVKM. V gave up 6 bases and J gave up 3 bases; unmatched junction bases: 7. The CDR3 sequence is 16 residues long. CDR3 nucleotides: TGTGCCAGCAGCCCTCCTACTAGCGGGGGCTACAATGAGCAGTTCTTC. Protein: CASSPPTSGGYNEQFF.

The chain recombines TRBV10-2 with TRBJ2-7, with D perhaps TRBD1 (6 bases). Germline CDR1 is WSHSY and CDR2 is SAAADI. V dropped 3 bases and J dropped 2 bases, with 8 bases sitting between them. This CDR3 contains 13 residues. CDR3 DNA sequence: TGCGCCAGCAGTGAACAGGGAACCTACGAGCAGTACTTC. Protein sequence: CASSEQGTYEQYF.

The V call is TRBV7-2, the J call TRBJ1-2; no firm D call. CDR1 and CDR2 (germline): SGHTA, FQGNSA. The CDR3 is made up of 13 amino acids. The ends were cut back, 5 bases at V and 5 bases at J, with 12 bases in the middle. DNA for the CDR3: TGTGCCAGCAGCCCCCCGCAGACTTATGGCTACACCTTC. Encoded protein: CASSPPQTYGYTF.

This CDR3 is CASSPNFGTSGRIAGELFF. CDR3 DNA: TGTGCCAGCAGCCCGAACTTCGGGACTAGCGGGAGAATCGCCGGGGAGCTGTTTTTT. The chain is built from TRBV3-1 (or the pseudogene TRBV3-2) and TRBJ2-2; 14 nucleotides align to TRBD2. V was pared by 4 bases and J by 6 bases, with 13 bases of the junction left unmatched. CDR1 and CDR2 (germline): LGHDT, YNNKEL (reference sequence). The CDR3 length is 19 residues.

The genes are TRBV27 and TRBJ2-1; 12 bases match TRBD1. Germline assignment: CDR1 MNHEY and CDR2 SMNVEV (reference sequence). The CDR3 extends over 15 amino acids. V was pared by 5 bases and J by 5 bases, with 4 bases of the junction left unmatched. This chain's CDR3 is CASSPGTGGHNEQFF. CDR3 nucleotides: TGTGCCAGCAGTCCAGGGACAGGGGGCCACAATGAGCAGTTCTTC.